This paragraph covers one T cell receptor beta chain sequence. Unique molecular identifiers were built into the TCRbeta library. TCRdb re-called the PCR reads with MiXCR, one entry per CDR3 protein. The sample lists about 210,000 distinct CDR3 sequences; under 20% were seen once. The data were taken from a study of T-cell reconstitution after alpha-beta-depleted transplantation in children. The germline gives CDR1 SGHTA, CDR2 FQGNSA. V lost 5 bases to trimming and J lost 0 bases, with 11 bases between them. The CDR3 contains 15 residues. The TCR comes from a male patient aged 2-9 years who had a stem cell transplant for acute lymphoblastic leukemia, so the T cells may come from the graft donor. Sequencing used PBMCs, mostly from graft donor cells, obtained 360 days after TCRalphabeta/CD19-depleted stem cell transplant. The rearrangement joins TRBV7-2 to TRBJ1-3, with a tentative D call TRBD1 (5 bases). This chain's CDR3 is CASSIGGASGNTIYF. In DNA form, the CDR3 reads TGTGCCAGCAGCATCGGTGGGGCCTCTGGAAACACCATATATTTT. Based on the CDR3 plus reference TRBV7-2 and TRBJ1-3, the full variable domain is GAGVSQSPSNKVTEKGKDVELRCDPISGHTALYWYRQSLGQGLEFLIYFQGNSAPDKSGLPSDRFSAERTGGSVSTLTIQRTQQEDSAVYLCASSIGGASGNTIYFGEGSWLTVV.